Listed below are T cell receptor beta chains from one sample, sequenced in a study of cytomegalovirus exposure and HLA in healthy donors. TCRdb keeps only in-frame clones here, not all; method: immunoSEQ multiplex PCR. This sample carries roughly 200,000 clones, around 83% of them seen once, and the ten largest clones take less than 3%. Sequenced material: PBMCs. All receptors derive from a middle-aged woman in good health and CMV-seronegative. The CDR3 runs from the conserved cysteine through the conserved F or W. Fields, in order: V gene, D gene, J gene, clone size, CDR3 length, CDR3 DNA, CDR3 protein. D genes are given only for firm matches. Size is omitted from some rows. Given values are once, few, many or a class for expanded clones.

V gene: TRBV6-5
D gene: -
J gene: TRBJ1-5
clone size: once
CDR3 length: 13
CDR3 DNA: TGTGCCAGCAGTTACTCGGGGGCCCAGCCCCAGCATTTT
CDR3 protein: CASSYSGAQPQHF

V gene: TRBV28
D gene: TRBD1
J gene: TRBJ1-1
clone size: -
CDR3 length: 15
CDR3 DNA: TGTGCCAGCAGTTCTGCGGACAGGAAAGACACTGAAGCTTTCTTT
CDR3 protein: CASSSADRKDTEAFF

V gene: TRBV30
D gene: TRBD1
J gene: TRBJ1-5
clone size: once
CDR3 length: 16
CDR3 DNA: TGTGCCTGGAGAACAGGGGCCCGATCGTCGATGCAGCCCCAGCATTTT
CDR3 protein: CAWRTGARSSMQPQHF

V gene: TRBV4-1
D gene: -
J gene: TRBJ2-7
clone size: -
CDR3 length: 17
CDR3 DNA: TGCGCCAGCAGCCAAGCGCCACCTGACAGCCCGCCTGACGAGCAGTACTTC
CDR3 protein: CASSQAPPDSPPDEQYF

V gene: TRBV27
D gene: TRBD1
J gene: TRBJ2-7
clone size: once
CDR3 length: 14
CDR3 DNA: TGTGCCAGCAGTTTAGAGGACAGGGGACGGGAGCAGTACTTC
CDR3 protein: CASSLEDRGREQYF

V gene: TRBV4-1
D gene: TRBD1
J gene: TRBJ1-4
clone size: -
CDR3 length: 16
CDR3 DNA: TGCGCCAGCAGCCCGGGGGCCGGGACAGCAAATGAAAAACTGTTTTTT
CDR3 protein: CASSPGAGTANEKLFF

V gene: TRBV27
D gene: -
J gene: TRBJ2-2
clone size: -
CDR3 length: 16
CDR3 DNA: TGTGCCAGCAGTTTATCCGGAGCTAGCGCCGCCGGGGAGCTGTTTTTT
CDR3 protein: CASSLSGASAAGELFF

V gene: TRBV4-1
D gene: TRBD1
J gene: TRBJ1-2
clone size: -
CDR3 length: 14
CDR3 DNA: TGCGCCAGCAGCCCCCCGGGACAGGCTTCTGGCTACACCTTC
CDR3 protein: CASSPPGQASGYTF

V gene: TRBV28
D gene: -
J gene: TRBJ2-7
clone size: -
CDR3 length: 13
CDR3 DNA: TGTGCCAGCAGTGGTAGGACAAGCTACGAGCAGTACTTC
CDR3 protein: CASSGRTSYEQYF

V gene: TRBV7-8
D gene: -
J gene: TRBJ2-2
clone size: -
CDR3 length: 16
CDR3 DNA: TGTGCCACCCTCTCCGCGCGGTGGGCGAACACCGGGGAGCTGTTTTTT
CDR3 protein: CATLSARWANTGELFF

V gene: TRBV15
D gene: -
J gene: TRBJ2-7
clone size: -
CDR3 length: 13
CDR3 DNA: TGTGCCACCAGCAGAGACGAGACAGGATGGCAGTACTTC
CDR3 protein: CATSRDETGWQYF

V gene: TRBV11-2
D gene: -
J gene: TRBJ1-4
clone size: -
CDR3 length: 14
CDR3 DNA: TGTGCCAGCAGCTTACAGGGGCCGAATGAAAAACTGTTTTTT
CDR3 protein: CASSLQGPNEKLFF

V gene: TRBV18
D gene: TRBD1
J gene: TRBJ2-7
clone size: -
CDR3 length: 15
CDR3 DNA: TGTGCCAGCTCAAAGGGGACAGGGGGCTTCGACGAGCAGTACTTC
CDR3 protein: CASSKGTGGFDEQYF

V gene: TRBV7-9
D gene: TRBD1
J gene: TRBJ2-2
clone size: -
CDR3 length: 14
CDR3 DNA: TGTGCCAGCAACCACAGGGGGAGCACCGGGGAGCTGTTTTTT
CDR3 protein: CASNHRGSTGELFF

V gene: TRBV5-4
D gene: -
J gene: TRBJ1-2
clone size: few
CDR3 length: 13
CDR3 DNA: TGTGCCAGCTCCCTTAATACAGGGAATGGCTACACCTTC
CDR3 protein: CASSLNTGNGYTF

V gene: TRBV18
D gene: TRBD1
J gene: TRBJ1-5
clone size: -
CDR3 length: 15
CDR3 DNA: TGTGCCAGCTCACCGAGGGACAGGGGTAATCAGCCCCAGCATTTT
CDR3 protein: CASSPRDRGNQPQHF